This T cell receptor (beta chain) was documented in a study of cytomegalovirus exposure and HLA in healthy donors. PCR was performed using 60 Vbeta and 13 Jbeta primers. Data came from immunoSEQ multiplex PCR; TCRdb stores just in-frame clones and leaves some out. The profile shows more than 150,000 clones, about 85% of them singletons. Germline-derived CDR1 and CDR2 are SGHNT and YYREEE (reference sequence). The CDR3 spans 15 residues. Deletions cut 0 bases from V and 3 bases from J, with 10 bases between. This sequence originates from a woman aged 18-30 years in good health and CMV-seronegative. The sequenced sample consisted of PBMCs. This chain uses TRBV5-4 with TRBJ2-1; no definite D call. CDR3 protein: CASSLVGQIYNEQFF. As DNA, the CDR3 is TGTGCCAGCAGCTTGGTTGGGCAAATCTACAATGAGCAGTTCTTC.